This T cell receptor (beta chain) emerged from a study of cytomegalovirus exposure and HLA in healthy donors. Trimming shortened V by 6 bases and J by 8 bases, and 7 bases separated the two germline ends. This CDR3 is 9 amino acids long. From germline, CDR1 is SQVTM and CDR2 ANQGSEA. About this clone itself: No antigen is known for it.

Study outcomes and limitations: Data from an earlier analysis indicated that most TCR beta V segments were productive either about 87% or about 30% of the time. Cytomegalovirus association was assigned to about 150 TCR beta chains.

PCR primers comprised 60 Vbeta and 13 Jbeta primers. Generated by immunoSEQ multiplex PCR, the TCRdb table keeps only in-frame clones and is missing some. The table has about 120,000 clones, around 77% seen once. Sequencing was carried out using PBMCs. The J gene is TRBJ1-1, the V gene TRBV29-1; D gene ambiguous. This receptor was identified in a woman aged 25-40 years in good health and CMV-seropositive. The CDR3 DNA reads TGCAGCGTCCTCCCCGAAGCTTTCTTT. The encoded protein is CSVLPEAFF.